Given below is one T cell receptor beta chain in context. The antigen is unknown. This sample was included in a study of regulatory T cells in long-lasting Graves disease. As to time point: newly diagnosed GD, antithyroid drugs for less than 3 months. Making the TCR library involved RNA that had been extracted from PBMCs. An endocrinology unit in Xi'an, China, supplied the patients. Broader study findings: The analysis examined peripheral blood only and excluded thyroid tissue.

The TCR beta library used iRepertoire HTBI primers with Arm-PCR amplification of CDR3. TCRdb re-derived calls from the multiplex PCR reads in MiXCR, one entry per CDR3 protein. Here the sample spans about 530,000 distinct CDR3 sequences, approximately 16% being singletons. Germline values: CDR1 MNHEY, CDR2 SMNVEV (reference sequence). V was trimmed by 2 bases and J by 4 bases, leaving 8 bases between them. The CDR3 has 13 residues. The data were also submitted as part of a second study, on T cells in Graves' hyperthyroidism and ophthalmopathy.

The chain joins TRBV27 to TRBJ1-2; D gene ambiguous. Here the sequenced sample was peripheral blood mononuclear cells (PBMCs), taken at new diagnosis, from a patient treated with antithyroid drugs. The sequence was obtained from a woman aged 35-60 years with Graves disease. The CDR3 nucleotides are TGTGCCAGCAGTTTAAAGGAGGGCTATGGCTACACCTTC. This translates into CASSLKEGYGYTF.